The sequence of this T cell receptor beta chain was determined in a study of identical twins. The CDR3 sequence is 13 residues long. Trimming stripped 4 bases from V and 2 bases from J, with 11 bases between. The germline gives CDR1 DFQATT, CDR2 SNEGSKA (reference sequence). MiXCR, run by TCRdb on the 5' RACE reads, gives a single entry per CDR3 protein. The sample has roughly 770,000 distinct CDR3 sequences, over 15% seen once. This clonotype was detected only a few times. The sample was also linked to a second study, of T cells expressing NK-cell markers.

The source material was PBMCs. This sequence joins TRBV20-1 and TRBJ1-2; D is possibly TRBD1 (5 bases). The receptor comes from a woman aged 18-29 years in good health. The CDR3 sequence is CSATTGRNYGYTF. The CDR3 DNA sequence: TGCAGTGCTACTACAGGTAGAAACTATGGCTACACCTTC.